Listed below are T cell receptor beta chains from one sample, sequenced in a study of blood T cells in healthy people across ages. TCRdb re-derived calls from the 5' RACE reads in MiXCR, one entry per CDR3 protein. The data hold 270,000 or so distinct CDR3 sequences, with 25% to 30% observed a single time. The sequenced sample was blood. Source of these receptors: a woman between 70 and 85 years old in good health. The CDR3 runs from the conserved cysteine through the conserved F or W. D genes are given only for firm matches. Rows may omit the clone size; those that give it use once, few, many or a size class.

>TRBV7-9|NA|NA|TRBJ1-2
TGTGCCAGCAGCTTGAAAGGGGGATATGGCTACACCTTC
CASSLKGGYGYTF
>TRBV20-1|NA|TRBD2|TRBJ2-1
TGCAGTGCTAGAGATCAGAAGACTAGCGCCTACAATGAGCAGTTCTTC
CSARDQKTSAYNEQFF
>TRBV4-1|many|TRBD2|TRBJ2-5
TGCGCCAGCAGCCAAGATAGGACTAGCGGGTCCCAAGAGACCCAGTACTTC
CASSQDRTSGSQETQYF
>TRBV20-1|NA|TRBD2|TRBJ2-1
TGCAGTGCTCCGGAAACAGGACTAGATGGCAATGAGCAGTTCTTC
CSAPETGLDGNEQFF
>TRBV21-1|few|NA|TRBJ1-2
TGTGCCAGCAGCAAGCGGGGCGCCTATGGCTACACCTTC
CASSKRGAYGYTF
>TRBV5-8|NA|TRBD2|TRBJ2-1
TGTGCCAGCAAGGGACTAGCGGGGGACAATGAGCAGTTCTTC
CASKGLAGDNEQFF
>TRBV7-9|few|NA|TRBJ1-1
TGTGCCAGCAGCCCTCGAGGGGTCCGTATGAACACTGAAGCTTTCTTT
CASSPRGVRMNTEAFF
>TRBV29-1|few|TRBD1|TRBJ2-3
TGCAGCGTCGAACAGGGGGGAACAGATACGCAGTATTTT
CSVEQGGTDTQYF
>TRBV5-6|NA|TRBD1|TRBJ2-7
TGTGCCAGCAGCTTTGCCAGGGGGCTATTGTCGTACGAGCAGTACTTC
CASSFARGLLSYEQYF
>TRBV6-6|many|NA|TRBJ2-5
TGTGCCAGCACCTATGGGGGAAGGAAGGAGACCCAGTACTTC
CASTYGGRKETQYF
>TRBV20-1|few|NA|TRBJ2-6
TGCAGTGCTAGAGATCCACGGGTCCTCAACGTCCTGACTTTC
CSARDPRVLNVLTF
>TRBV20-1|NA|TRBD2|TRBJ2-3
TGCAGTGGGGGGACTAGCCTAGATACGCAGTATTTT
CSGGTSLDTQYF
>TRBV29-1|few|NA|TRBJ2-5
TGCAGCCTCTCTATCTCGGAGACCCAGTACTTC
CSLSISETQYF
>TRBV12-3/TRBV12-4|few|TRBD1|TRBJ2-1
TGTGCCAGCAGTGGGACAGGGGGGGACTACAATGAGCAGTTCTTC
CASSGTGGDYNEQFF
>TRBV29-1|NA|NA|TRBJ2-3
TGCAGCGTTGGGACGGCTACACGAGCGCAGTATTTT
CSVGTATRAQYF
>TRBV5-1|NA|TRBD1|TRBJ1-4
TGCGCCAGCAGCTTGGGGTCGACAGGGAGTGAGGATGAAAAACTGTTTTTT
CASSLGSTGSEDEKLFF
>TRBV29-1|NA|TRBD1|TRBJ2-5
TGCAGCGTTGACGGCAGGGGGCGAAAAGAGACCCAGTACTTC
CSVDGRGRKETQYF
>TRBV21-1|NA|NA|TRBJ2-6
TGTGCCAGCATCCCGGACAGCTCTGGGGCCAACGTCCTGACTTTC
CASIPDSSGANVLTF
>TRBV20-1|many|TRBD1|TRBJ2-5
TGCAGTGCCGTGTTCAGGGGGCCGAAGACCCAGTACTTC
CSAVFRGPKTQYF
>TRBV28|few|NA|TRBJ2-1
TGTGCCAGCAGTACTACCAATGAGCAGTTCTTC
CASSTTNEQFF
>TRBV14|NA|NA|TRBJ2-4
TGTGCCAGCAGCCGACGAACCCCCGGGTCCGACAGGCGAGGCGCCAAAAACATTCAGTACTTC
CASSRRTPGSDRRGAKNIQYF
>TRBV6-1|few|NA|TRBJ2-7
TGTGCCAGCAGACCAGGACAGAACCGCTACGAGCAGTACTTC
CASRPGQNRYEQYF
>TRBV29-1|NA|NA|TRBJ1-1
TGCAGCGTCGACATCATAGAACCGAGACAGACATCTTCGAAGGGAGTGTACACTGAAGCTTTCTTT
CSVDIIEPRQTSSKGVYTEAFF
>TRBV15|few|NA|TRBJ1-4
TGTGCCACGCACTCCCAGGGCGATACTAATGAAGAACTGTTTTTT
CATHSQGDTNEELFF
>TRBV13|few|TRBD1|TRBJ2-7
TGTGCCAGCAGCTCAAGGGGACAGGGTGCCTACGAGCAGTACTTC
CASSSRGQGAYEQYF